Below, 28 T cell receptor beta chains from the same sample are listed, as sequenced in a study of beta chain features in type 1 diabetes. The isolated RNA, all of it, was reverse transcribed, so expressed TCRB transcripts were what got sequenced. Some clones are missing from TCRdb's copy, which holds only in-frame ones; the method was immunoSEQ multiplex PCR. Among approximately 16,000 clones listed, around 70% were seen once. General observations from the study: When Type 1 diabetes patients were examined, their TCRB CDR3s proved moderately but significantly shorter in all four CD4+ subsets.

For these receptors, no antigen is known. The sequenced sample consisted of stem cell memory CD4+ T cells from blood. Receptors were obtained from a man aged 30 to 39 with type 1 diabetes.

The V gene is TRBV18, the J gene TRBJ2-3, with 9 bases identical to TRBD2. Germline V gene data show CDR1 as KGHSH and CDR2 as LQKENI. V was clipped by 0 bases and J by 5 bases; unmatched bases: 3. This CDR3 is 15 amino acids long. In DNA, the CDR3 is TGTGCCAGCTCACCACCGGCGGGGGGGCGAGATACGCAGTATTTT. Amino acid sequence: CASSPPAGGRDTQYF.

V usage is TRBV10-1 and J usage is TRBJ2-1, with TRBD1 matching 8 bases. The J segment lost 0 bases and the V segment lost 5 bases, leaving 0 bases of the junction unmatched. Germline-derived CDR1 and CDR2 are WNHNN and SYGVQD (reference sequence). The CDR3 spans 14 residues. CDR3 DNA: TGCGCCAGCAGTACAGGGGGCTCCTACAATGAGCAGTTCTTC. This translates into CASSTGGSYNEQFF.

The chain couples TRBV5-1 to TRBJ2-3, with D perhaps TRBD2 (5 bases). The CDR3 runs 14 residues. Germline V CDR1 and CDR2: SGHRS, YFSETQ. Trimming left V 4 bases short and J 4 bases short, with 13 bases between. DNA of the CDR3: TGCGCCAGCAGCGGCGGGCTAGTTTCAGATACGCAGTATTTT. It yields the protein CASSGGLVSDTQYF.

CDR3 in DNA: TGTGCCAGCTCGAGGACGGACAGGGGAGCTGAAGCTTTCTTT. Its translation: CASSRTDRGAEAFF. The chain uses TRBV18 and TRBJ1-1; TRBD1 matches 9 bases. Germline trimming cut 6 bases from V and 6 bases from J; bases unmatched to any gene: 8. The CDR3 spans 14 residues. Germline assignment: CDR1 KGHSH and CDR2 LQKENI.

The rearrangement links TRBV27 to TRBJ2-5, with TRBD2 matching 8 bases. Germline values: CDR1 MNHEY, CDR2 SMNVEV (reference sequence). The CDR3 totals 13 residues. V dropped 8 bases and J dropped 0; count of bases not matched to a gene: 2. The CDR3 protein is CASRGGNQETQYF. Written as DNA, the CDR3 is TGTGCCAGCCGGGGGGGGAACCAAGAGACCCAGTACTTC.

The chain couples TRBV5-1 to TRBJ2-7, with TRBD1 identical over 7 bases. Germline V gives CDR1 SGHRS, CDR2 YFSETQ. Trimming at V came to 4 bases and at J to 4 bases, leaving 8 bases not matched to a gene. The CDR3 covers 14 residues. In nucleotides, the CDR3 is TGCGCCAGCAGCAGAGAGGGGGCCGGGTACGAGCAGTACTTC. Translated, it gives CASSREGAGYEQYF.

The chain joins TRBV28 to TRBJ2-7; 9 bases are a match to TRBD2. Germline V CDR1 and CDR2: MDHEN, SYDVKM. The CDR3 sequence is 16 residues long. The V segment lost 6 bases and the J segment 5 bases; nucleotides outside the gene matches: 14. The CDR3 loop reads CASSPVAGGPGDEQYF. DNA for the CDR3: TGTGCCAGCAGCCCCGTGGCGGGGGGGCCGGGAGACGAGCAGTACTTC.

The chain is built from TRBV2 and TRBJ1-4; a possible D gene is TRBD1 (6 bases). The CDR3 has 15 residues. V was clipped by 4 bases and J by 5 bases, with 14 bases between them. Germline CDR1 reads SNHLY; CDR2 reads FYNNEI. The CDR3 spells CASSGPTGPNEKLFF. The CDR3, as DNA: TGTGCCAGCAGTGGCCCGACAGGCCCAAATGAAAAACTGTTTTTT.

The J gene is TRBJ2-7, the V gene TRBV2; weak D call: TRBD1 (5 bases). This CDR3 region has 14 residues. Germline V gene sequence: CDR1 SNHLY, CDR2 FYNNEI. V lost 10 bases and J lost 2, with 18 bases in between. The chain's CDR3 is CATDGSDRPYEQYF. The CDR3 nucleotides are TGTGCCACCGACGGTTCTGACAGACCCTACGAGCAGTACTTC. The full variable domain, rest sourced from reference TRBV2 and TRBJ2-7, is EPEVTQTPSHQVTQMGQEVILRCVPISNHLYFYWYRQILGQKVEFLVSFYNNEISEKSEIFDDQFSVERPDGSNFTLKIRSTKLEDSAMYFCATDGSDRPYEQYFGPGTRLTVT.

V is TRBV19 and J is TRBJ1-5, with 12 positions matching TRBD1. J gave up 5 bases and V 5 bases, and 7 bases lay outside the gene matches. Per the germline V gene, CDR1 is LNHDA and CDR2 is SQIVND (reference sequence). There are 16 residues in the CDR3. This chain's CDR3 is CASSSPGQGADQPQHF. CDR3 nucleotide sequence: TGTGCCAGTAGTTCCCCGGGACAGGGGGCGGATCAGCCCCAGCATTTT. The full variable domain, with the rest looked up from reference TRBV19 and TRBJ1-5, is DGGITQSPKYLFRKEGQNVTLSCEQNLNHDAMYWYRQDPGQGLRLIYYSQIVNDFQKGDIAEGYSVSREKKESFPLTVTSAQKNPTAFYLCASSSPGQGADQPQHFGDGTRLSIL.

The rearrangement joins TRBV7-3 to TRBJ1-1, with TRBD1 identical over 7 bases. The CDR3 totals 13 residues. J gave up 4 bases and V 5 bases, and 4 bases lay outside the gene matches. Germline V lookup: CDR1 SGHTA, CDR2 FQGTGA. The CDR3 region has the DNA TGTGCCAGCAGCCAGGGGGTTGGCACTGAAGCTTTCTTT. It yields the protein CASSQGVGTEAFF.

The chain recombines TRBV10-3 with TRBJ2-1; 7 bases are shared with TRBD1. This CDR3 region has 15 residues. Trimming cost V 6 bases and J 8 bases; bases outside gene matches: 13. CDR1 is ENHRY and CDR2 is SYGVKD in the germline V gene. This chain's CDR3 is CAISRTGVPVDEQFF. The CDR3, as DNA: TGTGCCATCAGCCGAACAGGGGTTCCCGTCGATGAGCAGTTCTTC.

The chain employs TRBV28 and TRBJ2-1, with 14 bases matching TRBD2. J gave up 7 bases and V 7 bases, and 12 bases lay outside the gene matches. CDR1 is MDHEN, CDR2 SYDVKM, per germline. The CDR3 runs 17 residues. CDR3 coding DNA: TGTGCCAGCAATGAGGTTCCTGGACTAGCGGGGGGTAATGAGCAGTTCTTC. Its protein is CASNEVPGLAGGNEQFF.

CDR3 residues: CASSQETGYGYTF. The CDR3 nucleotides are TGTGCCAGCAGCCAAGAGACAGGGTATGGCTACACCTTC. V usage is TRBV14 and J usage is TRBJ1-2; 7 bases agree with TRBD1. From germline, CDR1 is SGHDN and CDR2 FVKESK. J was trimmed by 5 bases and V by 0 bases; bases with no gene match: 0. This CDR3 spans 13 amino acids.

This sequence joins TRBV7-8 and TRBJ1-2; D possibly corresponds to TRBD1 (6 bases). V gave up 1 base and J gave up 2 bases, with 11 bases separating them. The CDR3 runs 15 residues. Germline-derived CDR1 and CDR2 are SGHVS and FQNEAQ. The DNA for the CDR3 is TGTGCCAGCAGCTTAGGAGGACAGCAAAACTATGGCTACACCTTC. This encodes CASSLGGQQNYGYTF. Using reference TRBV7-8 and TRBJ1-2 for the parts outside the CDR3, the full variable domain is GAGVSQSPRYKVAKRGQDVALRCDPISGHVSLFWYQQALGQGPEFLTYFQNEAQLDKSGLPSDRFFAERPEGSVSTLKIQRTQQEDSAVYLCASSLGGQQNYGYTFGSGTRLTVV.

The V and J genes are TRBV5-4 and TRBJ2-3; TRBD2 agrees at 13 bases. The V gene end was trimmed by 4 bases and the J gene end by 7 bases; junction bases not matched to a gene: 9. The CDR3 is 16 residues long. Germline lookup yields CDR1 SGHNT and CDR2 YYREEE (reference sequence). This chain's CDR3 is CASSLSTSGGAYTQYF. The CDR3 nucleotides read TGTGCCAGCAGCCTGTCAACTAGCGGGGGGGCCTATACGCAGTATTTT.

This rearrangement joins TRBV2 to TRBJ2-2, with D uncertain. Trimming pared 1 base from V and 1 base from J, leaving 7 bases between. This CDR3 contains 15 residues. Germline loops: CDR1 SNHLY, CDR2 FYNNEI. CDR3 protein: CASSEGSGNTGELFF. CDR3 nucleotides: TGTGCCAGCAGTGAAGGTTCAGGGAACACCGGGGAGCTGTTTTTT.

This clone was seen only once. The V call is TRBV19, the J call TRBJ2-5; the match to TRBD1 covers 7 bases. The J call may be wrong; the DNA end is better matched by TRBJ2-7. This CDR3 is 15 amino acids long. Looked up from germline, CDR1 is LNHDA and CDR2 is SQIVND (reference sequence). CDR3 bases: TGTGCCAGCAAGATTTCCGGGACAGCAGTCTACGAGCAGTACTTC. Residues: CASKISGTAVYEQYF.

This sequence joins TRBV2 and TRBJ1-6, with a possible D match to TRBD1 (5 bases). The CDR3 runs to 14 residues. The V gene's germline CDR1 is SNHLY and CDR2 FYNNEI. Between the trimmed V and J ends, which lost 4 bases and 5 bases, there was a span of 9 bases. CDR3 amino acids: CASSAIRDNSPLHF. The DNA for the CDR3 is TGTGCCAGCAGTGCAATCAGGGATAATTCACCCCTCCACTTT.

The chain is built from TRBV5-1 and TRBJ2-3, with D uncertain. The ends were cut back, 0 bases at V and 2 bases at J, with 7 bases in the middle. CDR3 length: 14 amino acids. Germline V gene sequence: CDR1 SGHRS, CDR2 YFSETQ. In DNA, the CDR3 is TGCGCCAGCAGCTTGGATGGCAACACAGATACGCAGTATTTT. The encoded protein is CASSLDGNTDTQYF.

The chain links TRBV11-2 to TRBJ2-5; D perhaps matches TRBD1 (5 bases). Trimming left V 5 bases short and J 6 bases short, with 19 bases between. The CDR3 runs to 15 residues. The germline V gene has CDR1 SGHAT and CDR2 FQNNGV. In DNA form, the CDR3 reads TGTGCCAGCAGCCCATGGGGCAGCCTGGAAAAGACCCAGTACTTC. As protein: CASSPWGSLEKTQYF.

This clone was found a few times. The rearrangement joins TRBV21-1 to TRBJ2-3; the table's TRBD2 call for D was not verified on the DNA. TRBV21-1 is reported as a pseudogene. This CDR3 has 14 residues. Here the CDR3 DNA reads TGTGCCAGCAGCAAAGGCGGGCTCTCAGATACGCAGTATTTT. Protein product: CASSKGGLSDTQYF.

This clone appeared a few times. The chain links TRBV21-1 to TRBJ2-3; TRBD1, the table's D call, was not compared with the DNA. TRBV21-1 is noted as a pseudogene. The CDR3 loop spans 19 amino acids. CDR3 residues: CASSPTGGLPFIRTDTQYF. The CDR3 DNA is TGTGCCAGCAGCCCGACAGGGGGCCTCCCTTTTATTCGCACAGATACGCAGTATTTT.

The chain links TRBV6-6 to TRBJ2-2, with a possible D match to TRBD1 (6 bases). Between the trimmed V and J ends, which lost 6 bases and 0 bases, there was a span of 11 bases. Germline lookup yields CDR1 MNHNY and CDR2 SVGAGI (reference sequence). This CDR3 contains 15 residues. DNA for the CDR3: TGTGCCAGCAGGACCGACAGGTCGAACACCGGGGAGCTGTTTTTT. As protein: CASRTDRSNTGELFF.

The V and J genes are TRBV2 and TRBJ1-5; 8 positions match TRBD1. CDR3 size: 13 residues. With 6 bases clipped from V and 2 bases from J, the junction kept 0 bases outside the gene matches. Germline loops: CDR1 SNHLY, CDR2 FYNNEI. CDR3 amino acids: CASRDRGNQPQHF. CDR3 DNA sequence: TGTGCCAGCAGGGACAGGGGCAATCAGCCCCAGCATTTT.

Only a few counts were recorded for this clone. This rearrangement joins TRBV7-3 to TRBJ2-5; possibly TRBD1 for D (6 bases). From germline, CDR1 is SGHTA and CDR2 FQGTGA. Trimming left V 5 bases short and J 5 bases short, with 12 bases between. This CDR3 contains 13 residues. The CDR3 nucleotides are TGTGCCAGCAGCGAAAGGGGGTCGGAGACCCAGTACTTC. Translating it yields CASSERGSETQYF.

This sequence joins TRBV11-3 and TRBJ2-3; no definite D call. The CDR3 is 13 residues long. The V end was cut by 1 base, the J end by 1 base, with 3 bases between. The germline CDR1 and CDR2 sequences are SGHNT and YENEEA. The CDR3 region is CASSLAGTDTQYF. The CDR3 region has the DNA TGTGCCAGCAGCTTAGCCGGCACAGATACGCAGTATTTT. The full variable domain, with the rest looked up from reference TRBV11-3 and TRBJ2-3, is EAGVVQSPRYKIIEKKQPVAFWCNPISGHNTLYWYLQNLGQGPELLIRYENEEAVDDSQLPKDRFSAERLKGVDSTLKIQPAELGDSAVYLCASSLAGTDTQYFGPGTRLTVL.

This sequence joins TRBV7-9 and TRBJ2-1; 11 bases are shared with TRBD2. The V gene's germline CDR1 is SEHNR and CDR2 FQNEAQ (reference sequence). This CDR3 has 15 residues. Trimming took 8 bases from V and 6 from J; bases not matched to a gene: 9. The DNA of the CDR3 is TGTGCCAGCCTACACGGGACTAGCGGTTTCAATGAGCAGTTCTTC. Its protein is CASLHGTSGFNEQFF.